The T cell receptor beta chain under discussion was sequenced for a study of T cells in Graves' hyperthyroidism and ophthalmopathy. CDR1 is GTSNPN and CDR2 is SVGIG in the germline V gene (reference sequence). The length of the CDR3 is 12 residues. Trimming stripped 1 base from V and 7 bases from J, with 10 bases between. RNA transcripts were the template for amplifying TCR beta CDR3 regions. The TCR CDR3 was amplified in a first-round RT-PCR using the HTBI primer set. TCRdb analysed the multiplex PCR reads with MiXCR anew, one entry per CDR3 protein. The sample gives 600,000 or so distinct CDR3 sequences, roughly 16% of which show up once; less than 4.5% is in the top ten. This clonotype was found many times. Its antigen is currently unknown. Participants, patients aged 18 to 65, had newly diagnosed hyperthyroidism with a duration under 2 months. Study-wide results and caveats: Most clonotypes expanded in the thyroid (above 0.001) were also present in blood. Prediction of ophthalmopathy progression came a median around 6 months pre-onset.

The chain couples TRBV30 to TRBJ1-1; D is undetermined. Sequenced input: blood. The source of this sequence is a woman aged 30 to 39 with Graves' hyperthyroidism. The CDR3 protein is CAWSEFPDEAFF. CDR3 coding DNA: TGTGCCTGGAGTGAATTTCCCGATGAAGCTTTCTTT.